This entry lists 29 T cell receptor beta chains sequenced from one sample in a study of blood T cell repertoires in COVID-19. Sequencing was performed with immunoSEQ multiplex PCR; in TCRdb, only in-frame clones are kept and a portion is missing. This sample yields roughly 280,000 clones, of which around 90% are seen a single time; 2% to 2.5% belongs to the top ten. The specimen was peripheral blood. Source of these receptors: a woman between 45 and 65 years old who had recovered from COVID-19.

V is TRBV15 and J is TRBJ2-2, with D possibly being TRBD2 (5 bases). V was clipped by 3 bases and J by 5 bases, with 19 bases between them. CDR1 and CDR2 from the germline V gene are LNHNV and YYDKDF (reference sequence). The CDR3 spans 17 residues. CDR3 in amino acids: CATSSDQRTRGTGELFF. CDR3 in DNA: TGTGCCACCAGCAGTGACCAACGGACTCGAGGGACCGGGGAGCTGTTTTTT.

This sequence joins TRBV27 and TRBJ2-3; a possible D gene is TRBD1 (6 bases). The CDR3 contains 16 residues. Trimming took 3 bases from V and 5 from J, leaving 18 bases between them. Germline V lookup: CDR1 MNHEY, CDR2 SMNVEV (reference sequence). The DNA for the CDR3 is TGTGCCAGCAGTTTGGTGGGCCCCCCACAGGGAGATACGCAGTATTTT. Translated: CASSLVGPPQGDTQYF.

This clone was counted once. CDR3 bases: TGTGCCAGCAGCCACCGGACGGAGGGGTACGAGCAGTACTTC. Its translation: CASSHRTEGYEQYF. V gene TRBV5-4 combines with J gene TRBJ2-7, with D tentatively TRBD2 (6 bases). The germline CDR1 and CDR2 sequences are SGHNT and YYREEE (reference sequence). Between the trimmed V and J ends, which lost 4 bases and 4 bases, there was a span of 15 bases. The CDR3 contains 14 residues.

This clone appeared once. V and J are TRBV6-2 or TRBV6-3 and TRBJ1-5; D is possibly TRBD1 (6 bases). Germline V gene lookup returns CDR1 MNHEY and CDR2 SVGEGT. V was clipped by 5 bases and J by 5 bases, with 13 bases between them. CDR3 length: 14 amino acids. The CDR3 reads CASSLFRGDQPQHF. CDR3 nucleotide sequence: TGTGCCAGCAGTCTCTTCAGGGGAGATCAGCCCCAGCATTTT.

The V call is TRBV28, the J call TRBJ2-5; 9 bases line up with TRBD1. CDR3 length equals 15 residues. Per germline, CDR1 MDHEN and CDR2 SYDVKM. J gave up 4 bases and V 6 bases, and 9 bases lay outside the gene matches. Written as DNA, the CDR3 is TGTGCCAGCAGCCCGGACAGGGGACACGGAGAGACCCAGTACTTC. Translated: CASSPDRGHGETQYF.

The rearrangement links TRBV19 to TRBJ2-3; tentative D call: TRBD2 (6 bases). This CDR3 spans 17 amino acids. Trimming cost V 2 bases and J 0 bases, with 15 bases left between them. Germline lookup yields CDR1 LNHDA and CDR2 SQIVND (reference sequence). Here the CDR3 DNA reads TGTGCCAGTAGTATATCGGGAGCGGGCTCAAGCACAGATACGCAGTATTTT. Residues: CASSISGAGSSTDTQYF.

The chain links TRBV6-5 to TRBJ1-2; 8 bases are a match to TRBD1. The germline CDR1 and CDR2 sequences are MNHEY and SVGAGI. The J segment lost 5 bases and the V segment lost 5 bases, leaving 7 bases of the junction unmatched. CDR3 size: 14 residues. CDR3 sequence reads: CASSPLGQEYGYTF. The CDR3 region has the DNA TGTGCCAGCAGTCCCCTGGGACAGGAGTATGGCTACACCTTC.

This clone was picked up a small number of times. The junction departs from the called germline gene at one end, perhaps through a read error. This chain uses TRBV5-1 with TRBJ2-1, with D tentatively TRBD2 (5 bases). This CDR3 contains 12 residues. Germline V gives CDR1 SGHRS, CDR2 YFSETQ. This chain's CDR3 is CASSEPDQERVF. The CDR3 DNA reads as TGCGCCAGCAGCGAACCCGATCAGGAGAGGGTCTTC.

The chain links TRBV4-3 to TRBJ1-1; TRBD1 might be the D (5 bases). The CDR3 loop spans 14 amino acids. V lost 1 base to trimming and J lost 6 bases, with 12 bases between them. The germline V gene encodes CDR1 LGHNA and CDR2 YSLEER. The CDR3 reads CASSQGWGGAEAFF. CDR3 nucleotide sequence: TGCGCCAGCAGCCAAGGGTGGGGCGGGGCTGAAGCTTTCTTT.

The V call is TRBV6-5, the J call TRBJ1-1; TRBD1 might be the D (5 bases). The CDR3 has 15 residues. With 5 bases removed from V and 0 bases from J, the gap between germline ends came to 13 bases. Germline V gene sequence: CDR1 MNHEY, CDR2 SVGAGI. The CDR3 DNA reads TGTGCCAGCAGTCGCCCCAGGGAAATGAACACTGAAGCTTTCTTT. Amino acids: CASSRPREMNTEAFF.

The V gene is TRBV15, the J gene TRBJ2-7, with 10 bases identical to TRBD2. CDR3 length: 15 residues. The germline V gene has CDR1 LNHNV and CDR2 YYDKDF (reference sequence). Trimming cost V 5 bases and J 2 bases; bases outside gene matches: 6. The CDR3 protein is CATSPSGRAAYEQYF. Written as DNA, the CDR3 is TGTGCCACCAGCCCGAGCGGGAGGGCCGCCTACGAGCAGTACTTC. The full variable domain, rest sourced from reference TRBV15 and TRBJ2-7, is DAMVIQNPRYQVTQFGKPVTLSCSQTLNHNVMYWYQQKSSQAPKLLFHYYDKDFNNEADTPDNFQSRRPNTSFCFLDIRSPGLGDTAMYLCATSPSGRAAYEQYFGPGTRLTVT.

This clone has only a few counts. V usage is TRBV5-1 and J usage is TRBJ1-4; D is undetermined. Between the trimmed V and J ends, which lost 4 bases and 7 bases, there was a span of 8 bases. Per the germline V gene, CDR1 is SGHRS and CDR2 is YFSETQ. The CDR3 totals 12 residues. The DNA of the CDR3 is TGCGCCAGCAGCAGTCTAGGTGAAAAACTGTTTTTT. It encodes CASSSLGEKLFF.

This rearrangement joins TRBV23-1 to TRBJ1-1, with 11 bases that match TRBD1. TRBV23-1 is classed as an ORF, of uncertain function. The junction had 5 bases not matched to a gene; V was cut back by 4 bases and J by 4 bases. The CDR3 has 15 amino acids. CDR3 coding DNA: TGCGCCAGCAGTCCCGGCGGGACAGGGGGCACTGAAGCTTTCTTT. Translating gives CASSPGGTGGTEAFF.

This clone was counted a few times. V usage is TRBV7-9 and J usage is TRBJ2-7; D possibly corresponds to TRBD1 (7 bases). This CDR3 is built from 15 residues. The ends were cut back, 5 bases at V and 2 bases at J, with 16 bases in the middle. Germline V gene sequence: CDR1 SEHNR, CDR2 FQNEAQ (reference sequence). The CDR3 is CASSGGTVLPYEQYF. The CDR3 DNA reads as TGTGCCAGCAGCGGGGGGACAGTCCTTCCCTACGAGCAGTACTTC.

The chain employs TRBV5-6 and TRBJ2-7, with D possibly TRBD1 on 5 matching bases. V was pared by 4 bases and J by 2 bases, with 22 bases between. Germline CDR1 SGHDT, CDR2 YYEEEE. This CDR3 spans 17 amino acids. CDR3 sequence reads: CASSIPGPGFPPYEQYF. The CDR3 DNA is TGTGCCAGCAGCATTCCGGGCCCAGGGTTCCCCCCCTACGAGCAGTACTTC.

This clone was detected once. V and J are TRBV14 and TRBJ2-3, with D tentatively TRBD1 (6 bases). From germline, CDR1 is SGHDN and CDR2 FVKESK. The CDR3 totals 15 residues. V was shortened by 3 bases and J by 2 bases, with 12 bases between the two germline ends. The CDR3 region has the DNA TGTGCCAGCAGCCAGCAGGGGCGAATCACAGATACGCAGTATTTT. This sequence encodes CASSQQGRITDTQYF. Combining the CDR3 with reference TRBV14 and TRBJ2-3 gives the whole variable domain EAGVTQFPSHSVIEKGQTVTLRCDPISGHDNLYWYRRVMGKEIKFLLHFVKESKQDESGMPNNRFLAERTGGTYSTLKVQPAELEDSGVYFCASSQQGRITDTQYFGPGTRLTVL.

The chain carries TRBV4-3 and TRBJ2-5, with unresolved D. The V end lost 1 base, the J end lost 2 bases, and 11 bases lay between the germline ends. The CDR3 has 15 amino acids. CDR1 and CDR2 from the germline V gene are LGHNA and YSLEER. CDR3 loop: CASSQGFRSQETQYF. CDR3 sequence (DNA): TGCGCCAGCAGCCAAGGTTTTCGGAGTCAAGAGACCCAGTACTTC.

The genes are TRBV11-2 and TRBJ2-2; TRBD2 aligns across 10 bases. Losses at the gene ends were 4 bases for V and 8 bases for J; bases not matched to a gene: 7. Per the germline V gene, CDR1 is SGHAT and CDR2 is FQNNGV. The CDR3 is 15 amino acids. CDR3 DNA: TGTGCCAGCAGCTCCCTGAGCGGGGGGGTAGGGGAGCTGTTTTTT. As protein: CASSSLSGGVGELFF.

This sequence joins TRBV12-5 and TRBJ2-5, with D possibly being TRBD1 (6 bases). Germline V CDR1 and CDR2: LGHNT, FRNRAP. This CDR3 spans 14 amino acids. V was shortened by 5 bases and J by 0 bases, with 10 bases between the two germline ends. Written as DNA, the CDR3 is TGTGCTAGTGGTATCAGACAGGACCAAGAGACCCAGTACTTC. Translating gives CASGIRQDQETQYF.

The DNA for the CDR3 is TGTGCCAGAAGAGGACAGAACTATGGCTACACCTTC. Protein: CARRGQNYGYTF. The chain carries TRBV19 and TRBJ1-2; maybe TRBD1 (6 bases). Germline V CDR1 and CDR2: LNHDA, SQIVND (reference sequence). This CDR3 has 12 residues. The V end lost 9 bases, the J end lost 2 bases, and 10 bases lay between the germline ends.

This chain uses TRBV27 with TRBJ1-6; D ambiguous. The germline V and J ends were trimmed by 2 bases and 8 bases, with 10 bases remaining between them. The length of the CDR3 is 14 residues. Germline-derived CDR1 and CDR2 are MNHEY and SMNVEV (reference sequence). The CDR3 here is CASSLGFGHSPLHF. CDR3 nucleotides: TGTGCCAGCAGTTTAGGTTTTGGCCATTCACCCCTCCACTTT.

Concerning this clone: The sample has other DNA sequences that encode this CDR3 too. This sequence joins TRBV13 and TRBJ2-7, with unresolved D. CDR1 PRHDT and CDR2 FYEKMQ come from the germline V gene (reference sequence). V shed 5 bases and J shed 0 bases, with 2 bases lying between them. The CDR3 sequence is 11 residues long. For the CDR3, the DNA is TGTGCCAGCAGCCTCTCCTACGAGCAGTACTTC. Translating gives CASSLSYEQYF.

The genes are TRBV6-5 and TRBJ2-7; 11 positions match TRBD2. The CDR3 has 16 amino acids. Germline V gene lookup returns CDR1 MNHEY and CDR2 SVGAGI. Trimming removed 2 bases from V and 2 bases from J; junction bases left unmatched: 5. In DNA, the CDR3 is TGTGCCAGCAGTTACCAGGGGACTAGCGGACCCTACGAGCAGTACTTC. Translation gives CASSYQGTSGPYEQYF.

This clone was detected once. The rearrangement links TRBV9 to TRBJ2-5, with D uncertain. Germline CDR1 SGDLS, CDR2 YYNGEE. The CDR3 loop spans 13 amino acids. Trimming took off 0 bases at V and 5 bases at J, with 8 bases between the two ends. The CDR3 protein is CASSVASLETQYF. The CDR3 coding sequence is TGTGCCAGCAGCGTAGCCAGTCTGGAGACCCAGTACTTC.

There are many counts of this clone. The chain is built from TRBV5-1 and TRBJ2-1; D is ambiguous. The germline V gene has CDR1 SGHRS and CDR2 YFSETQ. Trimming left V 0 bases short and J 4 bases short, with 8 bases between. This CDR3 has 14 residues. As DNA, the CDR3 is TGCGCCAGCAGCTTGGGAGCGTCTTACAATGAGCAGTTCTTC. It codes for CASSLGASYNEQFF.

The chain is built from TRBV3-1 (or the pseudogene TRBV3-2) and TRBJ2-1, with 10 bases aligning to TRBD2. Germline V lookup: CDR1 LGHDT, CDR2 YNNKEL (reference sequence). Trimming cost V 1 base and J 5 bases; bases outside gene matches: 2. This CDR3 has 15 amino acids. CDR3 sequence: CASSQVLAGNNEQFF. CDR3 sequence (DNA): TGTGCCAGCAGCCAAGTACTAGCGGGGAACAATGAGCAGTTCTTC.

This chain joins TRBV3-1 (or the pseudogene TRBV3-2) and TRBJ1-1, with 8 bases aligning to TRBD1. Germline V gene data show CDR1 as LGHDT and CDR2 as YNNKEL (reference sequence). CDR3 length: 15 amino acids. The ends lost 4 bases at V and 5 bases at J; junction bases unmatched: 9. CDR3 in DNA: TGTGCCAGCAGCCTTATTCTACAGGGGGGGACTGAAGCTTTCTTT. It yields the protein CASSLILQGGTEAFF.

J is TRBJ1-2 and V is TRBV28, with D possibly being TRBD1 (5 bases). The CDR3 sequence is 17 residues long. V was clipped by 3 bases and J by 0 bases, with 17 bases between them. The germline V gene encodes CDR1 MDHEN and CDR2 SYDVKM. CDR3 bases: TGTGCCAGCAGTTTCCCGGTAACAGGAGCTACTAACTATGGCTACACCTTC. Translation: CASSFPVTGATNYGYTF.

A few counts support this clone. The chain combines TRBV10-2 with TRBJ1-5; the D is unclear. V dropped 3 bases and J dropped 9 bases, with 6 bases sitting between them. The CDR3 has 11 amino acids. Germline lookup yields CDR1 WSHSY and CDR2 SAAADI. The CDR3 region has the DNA TGCGCCAGCAGTGACCGGGGGCCCCAGCATTTT. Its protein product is CASSDRGPQHF.